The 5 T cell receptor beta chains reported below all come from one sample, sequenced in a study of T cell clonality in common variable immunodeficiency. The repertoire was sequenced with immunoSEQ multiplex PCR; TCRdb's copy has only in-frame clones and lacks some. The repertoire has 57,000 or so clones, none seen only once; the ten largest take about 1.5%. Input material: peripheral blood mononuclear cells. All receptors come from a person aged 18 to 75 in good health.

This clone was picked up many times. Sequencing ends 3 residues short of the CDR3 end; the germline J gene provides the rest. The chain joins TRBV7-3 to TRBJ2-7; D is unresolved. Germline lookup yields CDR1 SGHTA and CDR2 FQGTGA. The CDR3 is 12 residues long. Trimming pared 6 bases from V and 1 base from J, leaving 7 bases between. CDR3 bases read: TGTGCCAGCAGTTCCTTGTCCTACGAG. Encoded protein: CASSSLSYE. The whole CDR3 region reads CASSSLSYEQYF.

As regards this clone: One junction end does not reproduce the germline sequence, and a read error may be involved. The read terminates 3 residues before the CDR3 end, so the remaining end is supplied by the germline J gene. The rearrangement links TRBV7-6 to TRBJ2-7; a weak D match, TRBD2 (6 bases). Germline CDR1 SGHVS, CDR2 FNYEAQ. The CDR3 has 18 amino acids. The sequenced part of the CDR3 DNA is TGTGCTAGCAGCACTATGGGGCTAGCGCCAAAAGGGTCCTACGAG. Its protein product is CASSTMGLAPKGSYE. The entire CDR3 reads CASSTMGLAPKGSYEQYF. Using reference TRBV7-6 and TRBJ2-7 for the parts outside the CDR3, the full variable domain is GAGVSQSPRYKVTKRGQDVALRCDPISGHVSLYWYRQALGQGPEFLTYFNYEAQQDKSGLPNDRFSAERPEGSISTLTIQRTEQRDSAMYRCASSTMGLAPKGSYEQYFGPGTRLTVT.

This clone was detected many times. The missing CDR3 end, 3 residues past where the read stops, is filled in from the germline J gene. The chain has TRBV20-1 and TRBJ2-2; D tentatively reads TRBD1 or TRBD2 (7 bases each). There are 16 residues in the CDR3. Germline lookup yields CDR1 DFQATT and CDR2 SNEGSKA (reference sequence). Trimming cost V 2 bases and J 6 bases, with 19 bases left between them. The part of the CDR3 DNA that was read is TGCAGTGCTAGAAAAGACAGGGAGGGGTTTTCCGGGGAG. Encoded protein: CSARKDREGFSGE. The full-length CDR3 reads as CSARKDREGFSGELFF.

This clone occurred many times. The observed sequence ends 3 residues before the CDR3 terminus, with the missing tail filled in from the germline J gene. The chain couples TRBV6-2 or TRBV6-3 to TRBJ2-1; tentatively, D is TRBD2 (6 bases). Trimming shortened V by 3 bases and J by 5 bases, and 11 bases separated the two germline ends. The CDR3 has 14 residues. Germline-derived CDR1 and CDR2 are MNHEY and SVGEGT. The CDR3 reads CASSYPGLNNEQFF. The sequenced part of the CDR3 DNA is TGTGCCAGCAGTTATCCGGGACTCAACAATGAG.

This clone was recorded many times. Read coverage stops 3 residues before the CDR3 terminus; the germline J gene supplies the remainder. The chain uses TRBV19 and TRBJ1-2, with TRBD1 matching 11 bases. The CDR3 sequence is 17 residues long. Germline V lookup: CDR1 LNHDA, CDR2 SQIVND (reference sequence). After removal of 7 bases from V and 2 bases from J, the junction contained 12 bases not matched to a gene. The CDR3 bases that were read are TGTGCCAGTACCTGGTCCCGGGACAGGGGGGCCAACTATGGC. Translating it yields CASTWSRDRGANYG. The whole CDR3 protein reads CASTWSRDRGANYGYTF.